This TCR beta chain was identified during a study of human T cells and chemical hapten exposure. Described time point: patch test 1, 2 weeks after DPC sensitization. Treatment described: therapeutic diphenylcyclopropenone sensitization with weekly scalp DPC. Each CDR3 protein is one row after TCRdb ran MiXCR on the RACE reads. This repertoire shows some 180,000 distinct CDR3 sequences, around 20% found once; its top ten account for under 7.5%. This clonotype was counted a single time. Germline CDR1 reads DFQATT; CDR2 reads SNEGSKA (reference sequence). This CDR3 is 13 amino acids long. V shed 4 bases, J shed 2 bases, and the junction held 1 base outside the gene matches.

The source was whole blood, collected in connection with sensitization to the hapten diphenylcyclopropenone (DPC). The chain uses TRBV20-1 and TRBJ2-7; 11 nucleotides align to TRBD2. The receptor was derived from a woman aged 50 to 65 with alopecia areata. Some clones in this sample may be carry-over from other donors' samples. This CDR3 is CSANSGRAYEQYF. The CDR3, as DNA: TGCAGTGCTAATAGCGGGAGGGCCTACGAGCAGTACTTC.